The 8 T cell receptor beta chains below were found in one sample sequenced in a study of technical replicates of blood from several donors. The table came from immunoSEQ multiplex PCR; TCRdb's copy has only in-frame clones and leaves some out. The sample lists some 77,000 clones; 92% were seen once. The sample taken for sequencing was T cells isolated from PBMCs. The origin of the receptors is a human donor in good health.

V gene TRBV28 combines with J gene TRBJ2-1; 7 nucleotides agree with TRBD1. The CDR3 runs 15 residues. The germline V gene has CDR1 MDHEN and CDR2 SYDVKM. The trim removed 3 bases at V and 5 bases at J, leaving 7 bases unmatched. The CDR3 loop reads CASSFRDSRHNEQFF. The CDR3 region has the DNA TGTGCCAGCAGTTTCCGGGACAGTAGGCACAATGAGCAGTTCTTC.

This chain uses TRBV5-4 with TRBJ2-5, with a weak D call TRBD2 (5 bases). There are 14 residues in the CDR3. V was pared by 3 bases and J by 2 bases, with 11 bases between. Germline-derived CDR1 and CDR2 are SGHNT and YYREEE (reference sequence). The CDR3 sequence: CASSSRTLQETQYF. CDR3 DNA: TGTGCCAGCAGCTCTAGGACTCTTCAAGAGACCCAGTACTTC.

The CDR3 DNA sequence: TGTGCCAGCAGCCAAGTATCCACCGGGACTAGCAGGTACGAGCAGTACTTC. Its protein is CASSQVSTGTSRYEQYF. The chain couples TRBV4-2 to TRBJ2-7, with 9 bases aligning to TRBD2. CDR1 LGHNA and CDR2 YNFKEQ come from the germline V gene. The length of the CDR3 is 17 residues. Trimming cost V 1 base and J 4 bases; bases outside gene matches: 11.

The rearrangement uses TRBV19 and TRBJ1-2; a possible D gene is TRBD1 (6 bases). Per germline, CDR1 LNHDA and CDR2 SQIVND (reference sequence). CDR3 length equals 13 residues. Trimming stripped 4 bases from V and 4 bases from J, with 10 bases between. The CDR3 reads CASSNQGFYGYTF. The CDR3 nucleotides read TGTGCCAGTAGTAATCAGGGGTTCTATGGCTACACCTTC.

Written as DNA, the CDR3 is TGCGCCAGCAGCCAAGGTACCTACGAGCAGTACTTC. Its translation is CASSQGTYEQYF. This chain joins TRBV4-1 and TRBJ2-7; no reliable D call. The germline CDR1 and CDR2 sequences are MGHRA and YSYEKL. V lost 1 base and J 2 bases, leaving 3 bases between the germline ends. CDR3 length: 12 residues.

This clone was seen only a few times. The chain recombines TRBV27 with TRBJ1-1, with 9 bases lining up with TRBD1. Germline V gene lookup returns CDR1 MNHEY and CDR2 SMNVEV (reference sequence). V lost 8 bases to trimming and J lost 6 bases; unmatched junction nucleotides: 10. The CDR3 has 14 amino acids. Here the CDR3 DNA reads TGTGCCAGCGGATTTACAGGGGGCATGGCTGAAGCTTTCTTT. This gives the protein CASGFTGGMAEAFF.

In DNA, the CDR3 is TGCGCCAGCAGTCAAAACGGGACTAGCGGGAGCCATTTCACAGATACGCAGTATTTT. Amino acids: CASSQNGTSGSHFTDTQYF. This chain joins TRBV23-1 and TRBJ2-3; the match to TRBD2 covers 14 bases. TRBV23-1 has ORF status, its function being uncertain. Germline trimming cut 2 bases from V and 2 bases from J; bases unmatched to any gene: 9. The CDR3 has 19 residues.

The chain has TRBV9 and TRBJ2-7; 8 bases agree with TRBD2. This CDR3 region has 16 residues. The trim removed 3 bases at V and 2 bases at J, leaving 10 bases unmatched. Looked up from germline, CDR1 is SGDLS and CDR2 is YYNGEE. DNA for the CDR3: TGTGCCAGCAGCGAGGGCCCGACGGGAGGGCCCTACGAGCAGTACTTC. Residues: CASSEGPTGGPYEQYF.